This TCR beta chain was recovered during a study of human T cells and chemical hapten exposure. TCRdb processed the RACE reads anew with MiXCR; each CDR3 protein has one entry. The table shows around 99,000 distinct CDR3 sequences, with over 10% occurring only once. CDR1 is SGHDT, CDR2 YYEEEE, per germline. With 4 bases clipped from V and 9 bases from J, the junction kept 9 bases outside the gene matches. The CDR3 is 14 amino acids. Time point indicated: patch test 1, 2 weeks after DPC sensitization. Treatment defined: therapeutic diphenylcyclopropenone sensitization with weekly scalp DPC. The sequences come from whole blood, collected in connection with sensitization to the hapten diphenylcyclopropenone (DPC). V is TRBV5-6 and J is TRBJ2-1; 8 positions match TRBD1. The TCR originated in a middle-aged woman with alopecia areata. Some clones in this sample may be carry-over from other donors' samples. The CDR3 region is CASSPWTGYGEQFF. The CDR3 bases are TGTGCCAGCAGCCCTTGGACAGGGTACGGTGAGCAGTTCTTC.